This TCR beta chain comes out of a study of blood T cell repertoires in COVID-19. On the study more broadly: From the United States, Italy and Spain came samples of acute and convalescent COVID-19.

Seattle-derived patients entered the study during active infection and were followed longitudinally. Authors' data handling: Amplification of reference gene primers was used by the study to estimate nucleated cell counts. TCRdb's table, derived via immunoSEQ multiplex PCR, lists solely in-frame clones and lacks some. D and trimming were read from the DNA, whereas the V and J calls and clone size are those reported in that table. The table records 440,000 or so clones, around 89% of them present only once. The germline V and J ends were trimmed by 4 bases and 7 bases, with 12 bases remaining between them. The CDR3 is 13 amino acids.

This clonotype was sampled from a woman between 40 and 55 years old with COVID-19, enrolled during active disease. This chain connects TRBV12-3 or TRBV12-4 to TRBJ2-3; no clear D gene. Sequenced input: peripheral blood. The CDR3 coding sequence is TGTGCCAGCAGTTCTCACGACGGGTATACGCAGTATTTT. This sequence encodes CASSSHDGYTQYF.